The 19 T cell receptor beta chains listed next were all sequenced from one sample in a study of vaccination and CD4 T cells after COVID-19. Oncomine TCR Beta short-read sequencing was applied to DNA from cultured CD4+ T cells. TCRdb re-analysed the PCR reads in MiXCR, keeping a single row per CDR3 protein. The table has some 22,000 distinct CDR3 sequences, about 54% seen once. For these TCRs, the target antigens are not known. Treatment indicated: 10-day PBMC culture with coronavirus spike peptide pools or control peptides (ViraFEST assay). The material sequenced was CD4+ T cells from blood, cultured in vitro. These TCRs come from a human donor who had recovered from COVID-19.

The CDR3 is CASSGTGGGQPQHF. CDR3 nucleotides: TGTGCCAGCAGCGGAACGGGGGGCGGGCAGCCCCAGCATTTT. The rearrangement joins TRBV2 to TRBJ1-5; the D gene is possibly TRBD1 (6 bases). V was cut by 6 bases and J by 7 bases, with 16 bases left in between. Germline V gene data show CDR1 as SNHLY and CDR2 as FYNNEI. The CDR3 has 14 amino acids.

The chain uses TRBV6-1 and TRBJ2-2; 7 nucleotides align to TRBD2. With V trimmed by 6 bases and J by 1 base, 5 bases remained unmatched. Germline V lookup: CDR1 MNHNS, CDR2 SASEGT. The CDR3 sequence is 15 residues long. The CDR3 nucleotides are TGTGCCAGCAGGCTGCGGGGGAGGAACACCGGGGAGCTGTTTTTT. Residues: CASRLRGRNTGELFF.

The chain has TRBV19 and TRBJ1-3; tentative D call: TRBD1 (5 bases). Germline V gene lookup returns CDR1 LNHDA and CDR2 SQIVND (reference sequence). The CDR3 has 15 residues. Trimming removed 10 bases from V and 0 bases from J, with 16 bases in between. CDR3 nucleotide sequence: TGTGCCACCTCTCCCCCGGGACTCTCTGGAAACACCATATATTTT. Translation gives CATSPPGLSGNTIYF.

This chain links TRBV6-2 or TRBV6-3 with TRBJ2-1, with D tentatively TRBD1 or TRBD2 (5 bases each). Germline CDR1 is MNHEY and CDR2 is SVGEGT. Trimming shortened V by 2 bases and J by 5 bases, and 16 bases separated the two germline ends. The CDR3 extends over 16 amino acids. CDR3 sequence (DNA): TGTGCCAGCAGTTACCGAGGCCGGGACCCCAACAATGAGCAGTTCTTC. Translated, it gives CASSYRGRDPNNEQFF.

The chain uses TRBV19 and TRBJ2-3; D is ambiguous. There are 15 residues in the CDR3. Looked up from germline, CDR1 is LNHDA and CDR2 is SQIVND (reference sequence). The germline V and J ends were trimmed by 8 bases and 2 bases, with 17 bases remaining between them. The CDR3 is CASGGTQVYTDTQYF. CDR3 sequence (DNA): TGTGCCAGTGGCGGAACGCAGGTTTACACAGATACGCAGTATTTT.

This clonotype was detected a few times. The rearrangement joins TRBV6-1 to TRBJ1-1; a weak D match, TRBD1 (6 bases). This CDR3 region has 13 residues. V was cut by 4 bases and J by 4 bases, with 10 bases left in between. The germline CDR1 and CDR2 sequences are MNHNS and SASEGT. The CDR3 region is CASSGRGGTEAFF. Written as DNA, the CDR3 is TGTGCCAGCAGTGGACGAGGGGGCACTGAAGCTTTCTTT.

The sample holds a few counts of this clonotype. The V call is TRBV2, the J call TRBJ2-2, with no clear D. CDR1 is SNHLY, CDR2 FYNNEI, per germline. The CDR3 contains 14 residues. V lost 2 bases and J 2 bases, leaving 6 bases between the germline ends. CDR3: CASSESSNTGELFF. The CDR3 DNA reads TGTGCCAGCAGTGAAAGCAGTAACACCGGGGAGCTGTTTTTT.

This clonotype was counted only a few times. The chain joins TRBV12-3 or TRBV12-4 to TRBJ2-3; 9 bases align to TRBD2. Germline trimming cut 6 bases from V and 5 bases from J; bases unmatched to any gene: 12. The CDR3 covers 16 residues. This CDR3 is CASSPMAGGRGDTQYF. The CDR3 nucleotides are TGTGCCAGCAGCCCCATGGCGGGGGGGCGAGGAGATACGCAGTATTTT.

This clonotype was seen a single time. V gene TRBV6-1 combines with J gene TRBJ2-7; perhaps TRBD2 as D (6 bases). This CDR3 has 13 amino acids. Trimming stripped 6 bases from V and 5 bases from J, with 14 bases between. Germline V lookup: CDR1 MNHNS, CDR2 SASEGT. CDR3 nucleotide sequence: TGTGCCAGCAGCCGGGACGGAGGGGACGAGCAGTACTTC. Translating it yields CASSRDGGDEQYF.

This chain connects TRBV12-3 or TRBV12-4 to TRBJ2-3; D may be TRBD2 (6 bases). The CDR3 contains 15 residues. V lost 5 bases and J lost 2, with 14 bases in between. The CDR3 region is CASSGGTPFTDTQYF. Written as DNA, the CDR3 is TGTGCCAGCAGTGGAGGGACGCCATTCACAGATACGCAGTATTTT.

The V and J genes are TRBV6-2 or TRBV6-3 and TRBJ1-2, with D unclear. V was clipped by 5 bases and J by 4 bases, with 11 bases between them. CDR1 and CDR2 from the germline V gene are MNHEY and SVGEGT. This CDR3 contains 13 residues. CDR3 in amino acids: CASSQRPSYGYTF. The CDR3 DNA follows: TGTGCCAGCAGTCAACGGCCAAGCTATGGCTACACCTTC.

By share, this clonotype ranks as medium-sized. V usage is TRBV7-8 and J usage is TRBJ1-2; the D gene is possibly TRBD1 (5 bases). Trimming removed 1 base from V and 3 bases from J, with 6 bases in between. The length of the CDR3 is 13 residues. Per the germline V gene, CDR1 is SGHVS and CDR2 is FQNEAQ. The CDR3 DNA follows: TGTGCCAGCAGCTTAGGGGACCACTATGGCTACACCTTC. Its protein is CASSLGDHYGYTF.

The rearrangement uses TRBV6-2 or TRBV6-3 and TRBJ1-5, with no clear D. V shed 5 bases and J shed 0 bases, with 11 bases lying between them. Germline assignment: CDR1 MNHEY and CDR2 SVGEGT. CDR3 size: 15 residues. The CDR3 nucleotides are TGTGCCAGCAGTCAAAACGGCTATAGCAATCAGCCCCAGCATTTT. Its translation is CASSQNGYSNQPQHF.

Remarks on this clonotype: Germline is not matched at one junction end, which may reflect a read error. CDR3 protein: CASSLVHNSLKNIQYF. The CDR3 nucleotides read TGTGCTAGCAGCTTAGTTCACAATAGCCTCAAAAACATTCAGTACTTC. V is TRBV7-6 and J is TRBJ2-4; D gene unclear. Germline V gene data show CDR1 as SGHVS and CDR2 as FNYEAQ. The CDR3 loop spans 16 amino acids.

The chain couples TRBV30 to TRBJ2-3; possibly TRBD2 for D (6 bases). With 0 bases removed from V and 10 bases from J, the gap between germline ends came to 20 bases. Germline V lookup: CDR1 GTSNPN, CDR2 SVGIG (reference sequence). The CDR3 consists of 15 residues. The CDR3 is CAWSVGLKGGDAQYF. In DNA, the CDR3 is TGTGCCTGGAGTGTAGGCCTGAAAGGAGGGGATGCGCAGTATTTT.

V and J are TRBV27 and TRBJ1-5; no firm D call. The germline V gene has CDR1 MNHEY and CDR2 SMNVEV (reference sequence). The CDR3 covers 15 residues. V gave up 2 bases and J gave up 3 bases, with 11 bases separating them. The CDR3 nucleotides read TGTGCCAGCAGTTTAGTCCCCGGACCCAATCAGCCCCAGCATTTT. Amino acids: CASSLVPGPNQPQHF.

For the CDR3, the DNA is TGTGCCAGCAGTGGCAACAGGGCCTATAGCAATCAGCCCCAGCATTTT. Amino acid sequence: CASSGNRAYSNQPQHF. The chain employs TRBV6-1 and TRBJ1-5; D is perhaps TRBD1 (6 bases). Germline V lookup: CDR1 MNHNS, CDR2 SASEGT. V was trimmed by 4 bases and J by 0 bases, leaving 13 bases between them. CDR3 length: 16 amino acids.

In its sample, this clonotype was seen once. J is TRBJ2-3 and V is TRBV19; the D gene is possibly TRBD1 (5 bases). Trimming took off 7 bases at V and 4 bases at J, with 18 bases between the two ends. There are 15 residues in the CDR3. Germline V gene data show CDR1 as LNHDA and CDR2 as SQIVND (reference sequence). The CDR3 DNA is TGTGCCAGTACCCCGGCAGGGCGCCTCGCAGATACGCAGTATTTT. It codes for CASTPAGRLADTQYF.

The chain combines TRBV5-1 with TRBJ2-1; weak D call: TRBD2 (6 bases). Germline V lookup: CDR1 SGHRS, CDR2 YFSETQ. This CDR3 is built from 13 residues. Trimming removed 3 bases at V and 8 bases at J, with 12 bases between. The CDR3 is CASSSDSGHEQFF. The CDR3 DNA is TGCGCCAGCAGCTCGGATAGCGGACATGAGCAGTTCTTC.